Detailed here is one TCR beta chain. Antigen unknown. From RNA transcripts, TCR beta CDR3 regions were amplified. First-round RT-PCR with HTBI primers amplified the TCR CDR3 region. TCRdb re-called the multiplex PCR reads through MiXCR, storing one row per CDR3 protein. The repertoire holds a few hundred thousand distinct CDR3 sequences, about 15% seen once, with about 27% in the top ten. This entry is derived from a study of T cells in Graves' hyperthyroidism and ophthalmopathy. Study conclusions and caveats: The blood repertoire included most of the expanded thyroid clonotypes above 0.001. Patients with ophthalmopathy were separated from those with stable hyperthyroidism by a 13 V-J model.

The source of this sequence is a woman aged 18-30 years with Graves' hyperthyroidism that later progressed to Graves' ophthalmopathy. What was sequenced was blood.

The CDR3 sequence: CSVSGGTYEQYF. CDR3 nucleotides: TGCAGCGTTTCGGGGGGAACCTACGAGCAGTACTTC. The gene calls are TRBV29-1 and TRBJ2-7, with TRBD2 identical over 7 bases. The V gene end was trimmed by 5 bases and the J gene end by 2 bases; junction bases not matched to a gene: 3. CDR3 length: 12 residues. Germline V gene sequence: CDR1 SQVTM, CDR2 ANQGSEA.